What follows describes a single TCR beta chain. Indicated time point: persistent/refractory GD, antithyroid drugs over 5 years with positive TRAb. Extracted RNA from PBMCs served as the source of the TCR library. This sample was included in a study of regulatory T cells in long-lasting Graves disease. Study summary: Persistent cases took antithyroid drugs over 5 years and stayed TSH receptor antibody positive.

Through Arm-PCR of CDR3 regions and iRepertoire HTBI primers, TCR beta libraries were built. TCRdb ran MiXCR on the multiplex PCR reads and lists one entry per CDR3 protein. The sample holds roughly 360,000 distinct CDR3 sequences; less than 30% are singletons and the top ten take 25% to 35%. The sequenced sample was peripheral blood mononuclear cells (PBMCs), obtained when the disease was refractory, from a patient treated with antithyroid drugs. The TCR comes from a woman aged 35 to 49 with Graves disease.

CDR3 bases: TGTGCCAGAGAGCCTTCCCCCGCCAAAAACATTCAGTACTTC. Translating it yields CAREPSPAKNIQYF. V is TRBV10-3 and J is TRBJ2-4, with D uncertain. V was clipped by 10 bases and J by 1 base, with 14 bases between them. CDR3 length: 14 residues. The germline CDR1 and CDR2 sequences are ENHRY and SYGVKD.